This TCR beta chain was sequenced for a study of Siglec-9 on CD8 T cells in melanoma. The method was immunoSEQ multiplex PCR; TCRdb's version includes in-frame clones alone and lacks a portion of them. The sample lists about 36,000 clones, 80% to 85% seen once, with about 1.8% in the top ten. Between the trimmed V and J ends, which lost 5 bases and 7 bases, there was a span of 15 bases. CDR1 is SEHNR, CDR2 FQNEAQ, per germline (reference sequence). The CDR3 extends over 13 amino acids. Material for sequencing was Siglec-9- CD8+ T cells sorted from blood. The genes are TRBV7-9 and TRBJ2-7, with unresolved D. The source is a human donor in good health. CDR3: CASSARASWEQYF. DNA for the CDR3: TGTGCCAGCAGCGCCCGGGCGTCCTGGGAGCAGTACTTC.